This record looks at one T cell receptor (beta chain) sequence and its context. Its antigen is not identified. This entry belongs to a study of T cell clones after liver transplantation. At the level of the study: Timepoints were pre-transplant, pre-withdrawal, and after withdrawal was completed or failed. Study-wide results and limits: These preliminary findings come from unstandardized post-transplant sampling times. Circulating graft-donor-reactive CD4 TCRbeta sequences fell significantly post-transplant in most of the 8 subjects.

Germline V gives CDR1 SQVTM, CDR2 ANQGSEA. This CDR3 comprises 12 residues. Unmatched junction bases numbered 11, after V lost 6 bases and J lost 10 bases. Measured with immunoSEQ multiplex PCR; TCRdb has only the in-frame clones, and not every one. The repertoire includes some 110,000 clones, approximately 90% of them detected once, and 0.65% to 0.95% sits in the top ten. This TCR derives from a human patient who received a liver transplant. The graft donor may have given rise to some T cells. The chain is built from TRBV29-1 and TRBJ2-7, with 8 bases matching TRBD1. Sequencing was performed on CD4+ T cells from blood, taken 12 months after liver transplant. CDR3 sequence reads: CSVRGQGILQYF. In DNA form, the CDR3 reads TGCAGCGTGAGAGGACAGGGAATCTTACAGTACTTC.